This T cell receptor beta chain is drawn from a study of CD8 T cells in Susac syndrome. The overall study: Among the Susac syndrome patients who underwent sequencing, more than 5 had clinically active disease, while roughly 8 of them were in remission. Study observations and caveats: Total CD8+ repertoires held more than 15 Susac-specific public clones, while CD8+ TEMRA repertoires held a few.

In its sample, this clonotype was seen once. Its specificity is unknown. CD8+ and CD4+ T cells from blood underwent TCR beta sequencing. The diagnostic criteria were recently defined, and patients with Susac syndrome met them for definite or probable disease. Random hexamers were used to reverse transcribe the RNA input (roughly 0.5 to 1 ug). TCRdb used MiXCR to reprocess the immunoSEQ multiplex PCR reads, holding one entry per CDR3 protein. The table includes about 140,000 distinct CDR3 sequences, around 93% detected once. Trimming removed 3 bases from V and 5 bases from J, with 18 bases in between. There are 15 residues in the CDR3. CDR1 and CDR2 from the germline V gene are SGHRS and YFSETQ.

The sequencing input was CD8+ T cells from PBMCs. The receptor was isolated from a human donor with Susac syndrome. The chain couples TRBV5-1 to TRBJ2-7; D might be TRBD2 (6 bases). The CDR3 reads CASSSTGTGVNEQYF. The CDR3 DNA reads as TGCGCCAGCAGCTCCACCGGGACTGGGGTCAACGAGCAGTACTTC.